This entry describes one T cell receptor (beta chain). Its antigen is unidentified. This specimen belongs to a study of cytomegalovirus exposure and HLA in healthy donors. The J segment lost 6 bases and the V segment lost 2 bases, leaving 13 bases of the junction unmatched. This CDR3 has 18 amino acids. Per germline, CDR1 SGHAT and CDR2 FQNNGV. Data came from immunoSEQ multiplex PCR; TCRdb stores just in-frame clones and leaves some out. The sample shows 110,000 to 150,000 clones, about nine tenths of them seen only once. Overall study results and limits: Investigators reported 150 to 200 TCR beta chains as tied to cytomegalovirus.

Sequencing used PBMCs. The clonotype was recovered from a man aged 18-30 years in good health and CMV-seronegative. J is TRBJ2-2 and V is TRBV11-2; 9 nucleotides agree with TRBD1. CDR3 in DNA: TGTGCCAGCAGCTTAATTCTGACGGGACAGGGACGTGCCGGGGAGCTGTTTTTT. This gives the protein CASSLILTGQGRAGELFF.